The next 24 T cell receptor beta chains were all read from a single sample in a study of CD8 T cells in Susac syndrome. Random hexamers served to reverse transcribe roughly 0.5 to 1 ug RNA. Each CDR3 protein gets one entry after TCRdb re-called the immunoSEQ multiplex PCR reads with MiXCR. The sample records about 140,000 distinct CDR3 sequences, 85% to 95% being singletons. Input material: CD8+ T cells from PBMCs. The receptors derive from a human donor with Susac syndrome.

The chain joins TRBV7-2 to TRBJ2-7; D possibly corresponds to TRBD2 (5 bases). Trimming pared 0 bases from V and 0 bases from J, leaving 9 bases between. Germline CDR1 is SGHTA and CDR2 is FQGNSA. This CDR3 comprises 15 residues. CDR3 sequence: CASSLAGSSSYEQYF. The CDR3 region has the DNA TGTGCCAGCAGCTTAGCGGGGAGCAGCTCCTACGAGCAGTACTTC.

The chain recombines TRBV18 with TRBJ2-3, with TRBD1 as a possible D gene (5 bases). CDR1 is KGHSH and CDR2 is LQKENI in the germline V gene. The V end lost 8 bases, the J end lost 4 bases, and 19 bases lay between the germline ends. The CDR3 is 15 amino acids. CDR3 residues: CASPSVQGRADTQYF. As DNA, the CDR3 is TGTGCCAGCCCCTCGGTCCAGGGTCGCGCAGATACGCAGTATTTT.

The J gene is TRBJ2-1, the V gene TRBV7-9, with D possibly called TRBD1 or TRBD2 (5 bases each). This CDR3 comprises 17 residues. The germline gives CDR1 SEHNR, CDR2 FQNEAQ (reference sequence). With 4 bases removed from V and 13 bases from J, the gap between germline ends came to 29 bases. The CDR3 nucleotides are TGTGCCAGCAGCTCCGGGACGGATCCAAGTAAGCGGTTACCACAGTTCTTC. Amino acid sequence: CASSSGTDPSKRLPQFF.

This chain connects TRBV6-4 to TRBJ2-1, with 7 nucleotides matching TRBD2. The CDR3 covers 15 residues. Germline V lookup: CDR1 MRHNA, CDR2 SNTAGT. Trimming took 5 bases from V and 0 from J; bases not matched to a gene: 4. The CDR3 DNA sequence: TGTGCCAGCAGTAGACTAGCAAGCTCCTACAATGAGCAGTTCTTC. Residues: CASSRLASSYNEQFF.

CDR3 nucleotides: TGCAGCGTTGAGAGATTGGTATTGGGGGTAAACGAGCAGTACTTC. Its translation: CSVERLVLGVNEQYF. The V call is TRBV29-1, the J call TRBJ2-7; tentatively, D is TRBD1 or TRBD2 (5 bases each). Trimming took off 3 bases at V and 5 bases at J, with 20 bases between the two ends. The length of the CDR3 is 15 residues. CDR1 and CDR2 (germline): SQVTM, ANQGSEA.

The chain couples TRBV5-6 to TRBJ1-4, with D unresolved. V was shortened by 0 bases and J by 6 bases, with 15 bases between the two germline ends. The germline CDR1 and CDR2 sequences are SGHDT and YYEEEE. The CDR3 is 16 amino acids. The CDR3 sequence is CASSLDRDPPDEKLFF. Written as DNA, the CDR3 is TGTGCCAGCAGCTTGGATAGGGATCCACCGGATGAAAAACTGTTTTTT.

This chain joins TRBV25-1 and TRBJ1-2; 8 bases agree with TRBD1. The CDR3 loop spans 14 amino acids. From germline, CDR1 is MGHDK and CDR2 SYGVNS. Trimming cost V 5 bases and J 2 bases; bases outside gene matches: 4. The CDR3 is CASSNTGGNYGYTF. The CDR3 DNA is TGTGCCAGCAGTAATACAGGGGGAAACTATGGCTACACCTTC.

The chain couples TRBV27 to TRBJ2-3, with D unclear. The CDR3 extends over 16 amino acids. The germline CDR1 and CDR2 sequences are MNHEY and SMNVEV (reference sequence). Trimming removed 2 bases at V and 2 bases at J, with 14 bases between. The CDR3 coding sequence is TGTGCCAGCAGTTTAAACGGAGTGGAATACACAGATACGCAGTATTTT. It is translated as CASSLNGVEYTDTQYF.

The chain is built from TRBV18 and TRBJ2-7; D is unclear. V lost 3 bases and J lost 4, with 10 bases in between. The CDR3 length is 13 residues. Germline V gene data show CDR1 as KGHSH and CDR2 as LQKENI. The DNA of the CDR3 is TGTGCCAGCTCACCCACGGAAGGTTACGAGCAGTACTTC. This encodes CASSPTEGYEQYF.

The genes are TRBV13 and TRBJ2-3; possibly TRBD2 for D (6 bases). The germline V gene has CDR1 PRHDT and CDR2 FYEKMQ (reference sequence). V gave up 10 bases and J gave up 2 bases, with 19 bases separating them. The CDR3 loop spans 15 amino acids. The chain's CDR3 is CATELPGVNTDTQYF. The CDR3 nucleotides are TGTGCCACCGAATTGCCGGGGGTTAACACAGATACGCAGTATTTT.

The CDR3 DNA reads TGTGCCTGGAGTTTTACAGGGGGGCCCGGGGAGCTGTTTTTT. Its translation is CAWSFTGGPGELFF. V usage is TRBV30 and J usage is TRBJ2-2; 8 bases map to TRBD1. Trimming took 2 bases from V and 6 from J; bases not matched to a gene: 5. This CDR3 contains 14 residues. Germline loops: CDR1 GTSNPN, CDR2 SVGIG (reference sequence).

This rearrangement joins TRBV2 to TRBJ2-1; D call uncertain. The germline gives CDR1 SNHLY, CDR2 FYNNEI. V lost 7 bases and J 8 bases, leaving 12 bases between the germline ends. This CDR3 is 12 amino acids long. Here the CDR3 DNA reads TGTGCCAGCATAGTTGCCCCGCATGAGCAGTTCTTC. Encoded protein: CASIVAPHEQFF.

This sequence joins TRBV12-3 or TRBV12-4 and TRBJ1-2; the D gene is possibly TRBD1 (6 bases). The CDR3 contains 13 residues. The V gene lost 10 bases and the J gene lost 5 bases, with 17 bases spanning the gap. CDR3 protein: CATVGQSDYGYTF. The CDR3 DNA reads as TGTGCCACTGTCGGACAGTCCGATTATGGCTACACCTTC.

The chain joins TRBV27 to TRBJ1-2; 9 bases agree with TRBD1. This CDR3 region has 13 residues. The V gene's germline CDR1 is MNHEY and CDR2 SMNVEV (reference sequence). V trimming: 3 bases; J trimming: 7 bases; junction bases outside the gene matches: 3. CDR3 in amino acids: CASSFRDRVGYTF. In DNA, the CDR3 is TGTGCCAGCAGTTTCCGGGACAGGGTTGGCTACACCTTC.

The chain couples TRBV12-3 or TRBV12-4 to TRBJ2-3; 7 bases fit TRBD1. This CDR3 is built from 15 residues. Trimming removed 7 bases from V and 1 base from J; junction bases left unmatched: 8. CDR3 sequence: CASTPGQRRTDTQYF. For the CDR3, the DNA is TGTGCCAGCACTCCGGGACAGCGGCGCACAGATACGCAGTATTTT.

The rearrangement joins TRBV7-9 to TRBJ1-1, with unresolved D. V was trimmed by 3 bases and J by 8 bases, leaving 10 bases between them. The CDR3 has 12 residues. Germline V gene data show CDR1 as SEHNR and CDR2 as FQNEAQ (reference sequence). The CDR3 sequence: CASSFIVGEAFF. The CDR3 DNA reads TGTGCCAGCAGCTTCATTGTGGGAGAAGCTTTCTTT.

This clonotype was counted a single time. The genes are TRBV12-3 or TRBV12-4 and TRBJ1-2; D call uncertain. The V and J ends lost 8 bases and 6 bases respectively, with 7 bases between them. The CDR3 has 10 amino acids. This CDR3 reads CASALNGYTF. CDR3 nucleotides: TGTGCCAGCGCCCTCAATGGCTACACCTTC.

V gene TRBV12-3 or TRBV12-4 combines with J gene TRBJ1-5, with D possibly being TRBD1 (5 bases). The ends were cut back, 5 bases at V and 1 base at J, with 6 bases in the middle. The CDR3 spans 13 residues. The CDR3 sequence: CASSRDSNQPQHF. CDR3 nucleotides: TGTGCCAGCAGTCGGGACAGCAATCAGCCCCAGCATTTT.

The chain is built from TRBV7-9 and TRBJ2-5; D gene uncertain. There are 15 residues in the CDR3. Germline CDR1 SEHNR, CDR2 FQNEAQ (reference sequence). V was clipped by 5 bases and J by 0 bases, with 13 bases between them. The DNA for the CDR3 is TGTGCCAGCAGCACCTACATCCCCCACCAAGAGACCCAGTACTTC. Encoded protein: CASSTYIPHQETQYF.

The chain has TRBV14 and TRBJ2-7; D is unresolved. The V end was cut by 0 bases, the J end by 5 bases, with 5 bases between. This CDR3 is built from 12 residues. Germline V gives CDR1 SGHDN, CDR2 FVKESK. The CDR3 reads CASSQEVHEQYF. The CDR3 DNA sequence: TGTGCCAGCAGCCAAGAAGTCCACGAGCAGTACTTC. The full variable domain, completed using reference TRBV14 and TRBJ2-7, is EAGVTQFPSHSVIEKGQTVTLRCDPISGHDNLYWYRRVMGKEIKFLLHFVKESKQDESGMPNNRFLAERTGGTYSTLKVQPAELEDSGVYFCASSQEVHEQYFGPGTRLTVT.

CDR3 sequence reads: CATSRVGGRTILTSYNEQFF. CDR3 in DNA: TGTGCCACCAGCAGAGTGGGCGGGAGGACAATTCTCACCTCCTACAATGAGCAGTTCTTC. V usage is TRBV15 and J usage is TRBJ2-1, with 8 bases identical to TRBD2. The CDR3 consists of 20 residues. Germline assignment: CDR1 LNHNV and CDR2 YYDKDF (reference sequence). V trimming: 1 base; J trimming: 0 bases; junction bases outside the gene matches: 14. Looking up the rest from reference TRBV15 and TRBJ2-1 gives the full variable domain: DAMVIQNPRYQVTQFGKPVTLSCSQTLNHNVMYWYQQKSSQAPKLLFHYYDKDFNNEADTPDNFQSRRPNTSFCFLDIRSPGLGDTAMYLCATSRVGGRTILTSYNEQFFGPGTRLTVL.

A remark on this clonotype: The germline gene is not matched at one end of the junction; a read error may be the cause. V and J are TRBV30 and TRBJ2-7; TRBD1 might be the D (7 bases). This CDR3 spans 14 amino acids. The germline CDR1 and CDR2 sequences are GTSNPN and SVGIG (reference sequence). CDR3 in amino acids: CAWTAGQTSSEQYF. The DNA of the CDR3 is TGTGCCTGGACCGCGGGACAGACGTCCTCCGAGCAGTACTTC.

The V gene is TRBV4-1, the J gene TRBJ2-1, with D unclear. V shed 0 bases and J shed 6 bases, with 15 bases lying between them. Germline CDR1 is MGHRA and CDR2 is YSYEKL. The CDR3 totals 16 residues. CDR3 sequence (DNA): TGCGCCAGCAGCCAAGACCCTGAACTCAGTCTCAATGAGCAGTTCTTC. Its protein is CASSQDPELSLNEQFF.

The chain links TRBV7-2 to TRBJ2-1; D uncertain. Germline-derived CDR1 and CDR2 are SGHTA and FQGNSA. The CDR3 consists of 15 residues. V was clipped by 1 base and J by 10 bases, with 17 bases between them. The CDR3 spells CASSLVIGTLREQFF. CDR3 sequence (DNA): TGTGCCAGCAGCTTAGTTATCGGAACCCTAAGGGAGCAGTTCTTC.